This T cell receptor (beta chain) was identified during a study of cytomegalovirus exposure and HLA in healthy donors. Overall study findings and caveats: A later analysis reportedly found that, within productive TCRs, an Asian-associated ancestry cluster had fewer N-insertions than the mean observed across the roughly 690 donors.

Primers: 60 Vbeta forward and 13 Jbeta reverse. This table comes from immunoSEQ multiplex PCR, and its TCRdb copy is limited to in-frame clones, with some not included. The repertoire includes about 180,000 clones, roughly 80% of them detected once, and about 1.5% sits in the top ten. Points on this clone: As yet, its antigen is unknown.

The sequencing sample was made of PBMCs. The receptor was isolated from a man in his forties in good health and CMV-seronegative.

This chain's CDR3 is CASRGDRATEAFF. The CDR3 nucleotides are TGTGCCAGCAGAGGCGACAGGGCTACTGAAGCTTTCTTT. This sequence joins TRBV21-1 and TRBJ1-1; the table's D gene call, TRBD1, was not cross checked with the DNA. TRBV21-1 counts as a pseudogene. The CDR3 sequence is 13 residues long.